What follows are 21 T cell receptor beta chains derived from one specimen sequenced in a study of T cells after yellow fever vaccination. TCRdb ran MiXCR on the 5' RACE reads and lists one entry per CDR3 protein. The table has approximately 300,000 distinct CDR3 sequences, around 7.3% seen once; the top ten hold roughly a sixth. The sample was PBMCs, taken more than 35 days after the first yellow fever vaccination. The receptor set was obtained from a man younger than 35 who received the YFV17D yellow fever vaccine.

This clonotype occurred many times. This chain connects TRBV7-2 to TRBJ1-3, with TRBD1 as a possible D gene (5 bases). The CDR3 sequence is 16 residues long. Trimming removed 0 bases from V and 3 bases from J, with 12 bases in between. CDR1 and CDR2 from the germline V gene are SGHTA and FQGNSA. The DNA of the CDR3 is TGTGCCAGCAGCTTAGCGGTCGGGGCGGGTGGAAACACCATATATTTT. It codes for CASSLAVGAGGNTIYF.

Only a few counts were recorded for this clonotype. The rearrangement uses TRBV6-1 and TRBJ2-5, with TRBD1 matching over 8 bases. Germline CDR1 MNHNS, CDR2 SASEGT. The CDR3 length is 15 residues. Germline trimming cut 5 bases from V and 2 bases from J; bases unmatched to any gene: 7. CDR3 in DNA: TGTGCCAGCAGTCCTTCGACAGGGGAACAAGAGACCCAGTACTTC. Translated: CASSPSTGEQETQYF.

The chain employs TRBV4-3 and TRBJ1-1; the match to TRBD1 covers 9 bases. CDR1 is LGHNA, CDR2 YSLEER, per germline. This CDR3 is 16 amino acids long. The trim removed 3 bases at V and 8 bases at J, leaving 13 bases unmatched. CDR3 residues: CASSQEPGTGFSEAFF. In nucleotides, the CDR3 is TGCGCCAGCAGCCAGGAACCCGGGACAGGGTTTTCGGAAGCTTTCTTT.

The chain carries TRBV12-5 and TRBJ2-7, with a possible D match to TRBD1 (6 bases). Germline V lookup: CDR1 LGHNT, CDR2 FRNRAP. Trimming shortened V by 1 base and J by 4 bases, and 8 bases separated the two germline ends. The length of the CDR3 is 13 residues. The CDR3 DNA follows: TGTGCTAGTGGTTTGGGGGGACAATACGAGCAGTACTTC. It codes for CASGLGGQYEQYF.

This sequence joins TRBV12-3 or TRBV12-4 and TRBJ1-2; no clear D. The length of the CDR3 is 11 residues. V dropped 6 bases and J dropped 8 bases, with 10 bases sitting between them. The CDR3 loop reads CASRRQEGYTF. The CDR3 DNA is TGTGCCAGCAGGAGACAAGAGGGCTACACCTTC.

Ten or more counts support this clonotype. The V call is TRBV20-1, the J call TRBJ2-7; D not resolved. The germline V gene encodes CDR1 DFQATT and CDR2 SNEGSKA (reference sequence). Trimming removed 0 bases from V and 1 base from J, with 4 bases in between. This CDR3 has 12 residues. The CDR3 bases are TGCAGTGCTAGAGACGGTTCCTACGAGCAGTACTTC. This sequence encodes CSARDGSYEQYF.

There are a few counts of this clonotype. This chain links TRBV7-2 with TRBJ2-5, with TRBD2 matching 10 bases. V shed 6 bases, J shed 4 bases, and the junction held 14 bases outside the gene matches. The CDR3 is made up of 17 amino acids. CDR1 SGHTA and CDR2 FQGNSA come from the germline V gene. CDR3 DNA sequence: TGTGCCAGCAGTCCGACCGGTGGACTAGCGGTACTAGAGACCCAGTACTTC. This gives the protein CASSPTGGLAVLETQYF.

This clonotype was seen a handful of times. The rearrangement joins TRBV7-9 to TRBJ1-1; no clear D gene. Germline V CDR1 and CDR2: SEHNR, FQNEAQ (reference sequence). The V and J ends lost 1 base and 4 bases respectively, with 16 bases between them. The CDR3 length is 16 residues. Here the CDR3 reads CASSLGSSVPGTEAFF. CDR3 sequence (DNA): TGTGCCAGCAGCTTAGGGTCCTCGGTGCCGGGCACTGAAGCTTTCTTT.

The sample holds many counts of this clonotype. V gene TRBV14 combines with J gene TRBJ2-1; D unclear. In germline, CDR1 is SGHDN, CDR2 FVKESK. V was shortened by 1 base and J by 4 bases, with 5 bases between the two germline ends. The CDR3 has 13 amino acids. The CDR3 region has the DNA TGTGCCAGCAGCCAAGGGCAGTACAATGAGCAGTTCTTC. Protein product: CASSQGQYNEQFF.

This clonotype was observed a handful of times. In nucleotides, the CDR3 is TGTGCCAGCAGTTACTTTGCGGCGGGGGGCGCGAACACCGGGGAGCTGTTTTTT. It codes for CASSYFAAGGANTGELFF. The genes are TRBV6-2 or TRBV6-3 and TRBJ2-2, with 8 bases lining up with TRBD2. The CDR3 totals 18 residues. Germline V gives CDR1 MNHEY, CDR2 SVGEGT. Trimming took 1 base from V and 0 from J; bases not matched to a gene: 7.

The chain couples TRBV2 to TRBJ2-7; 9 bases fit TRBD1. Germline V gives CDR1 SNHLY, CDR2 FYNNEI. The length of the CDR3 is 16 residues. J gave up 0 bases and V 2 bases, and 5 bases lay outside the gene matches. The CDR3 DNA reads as TGTGCCAGCAGTGAATCACCGGGACAGGGCTCCTACGAGCAGTACGTC. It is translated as CASSESPGQGSYEQYV.

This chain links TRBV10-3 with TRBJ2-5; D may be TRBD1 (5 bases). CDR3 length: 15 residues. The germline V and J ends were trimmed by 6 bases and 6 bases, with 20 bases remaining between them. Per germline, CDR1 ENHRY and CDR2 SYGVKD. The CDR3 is CAISGTSGPPQTQYF. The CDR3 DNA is TGTGCCATCAGCGGAACCTCAGGGCCCCCCCAGACCCAGTACTTC.

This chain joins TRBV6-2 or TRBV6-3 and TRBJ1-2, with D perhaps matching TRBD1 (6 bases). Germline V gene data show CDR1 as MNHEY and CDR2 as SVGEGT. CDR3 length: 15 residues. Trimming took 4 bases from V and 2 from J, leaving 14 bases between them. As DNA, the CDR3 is TGTGCCAGCAGTTTGTTTGGGACAAGGAACTATGGCTACACCTTC. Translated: CASSLFGTRNYGYTF.

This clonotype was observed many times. CDR3 nucleotide sequence: TGTGCCAGCAGCGAACTGGGGGCATGGGCCAACGTCCTGACTTTC. Translating it yields CASSELGAWANVLTF. This chain uses TRBV9 with TRBJ2-6; tentative D call: TRBD1 (6 bases). The CDR3 consists of 15 residues. V gave up 3 bases and J gave up 5 bases, with 12 bases separating them. The germline V gene encodes CDR1 SGDLS and CDR2 YYNGEE.

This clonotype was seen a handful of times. This CDR3 reads CASSLSPGQGTGELFF. The CDR3 nucleotides are TGTGCCAGCAGCTTATCCCCGGGACAGGGAACCGGGGAGCTGTTTTTT. The rearrangement links TRBV5-6 to TRBJ2-2, with 9 bases fitting TRBD1. V lost 2 bases and J lost 5; bases outside the gene matches: 7. The CDR3 is made up of 16 amino acids. CDR1 and CDR2 (germline): SGHDT, YYEEEE.

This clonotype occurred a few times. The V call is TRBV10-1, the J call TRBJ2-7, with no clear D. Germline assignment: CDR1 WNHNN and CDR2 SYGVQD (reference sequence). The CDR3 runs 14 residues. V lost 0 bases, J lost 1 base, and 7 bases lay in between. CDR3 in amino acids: CASSESTDSYEQYF. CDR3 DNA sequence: TGCGCCAGCAGTGAGTCAACAGATTCCTACGAGCAGTACTTC.

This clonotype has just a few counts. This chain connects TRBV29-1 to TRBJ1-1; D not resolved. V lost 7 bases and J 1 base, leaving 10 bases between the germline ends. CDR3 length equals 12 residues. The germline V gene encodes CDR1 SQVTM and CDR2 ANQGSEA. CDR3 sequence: CSGMGRNTEAFF. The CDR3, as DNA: TGCAGCGGTATGGGGAGGAACACTGAAGCTTTCTTT.

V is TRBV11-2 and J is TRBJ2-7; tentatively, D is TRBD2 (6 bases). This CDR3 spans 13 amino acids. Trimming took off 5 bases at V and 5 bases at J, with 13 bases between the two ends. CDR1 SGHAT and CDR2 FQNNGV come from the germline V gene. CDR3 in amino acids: CASSPTGSHEQYF. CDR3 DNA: TGTGCCAGCAGCCCCACCGGGAGTCACGAGCAGTACTTC.

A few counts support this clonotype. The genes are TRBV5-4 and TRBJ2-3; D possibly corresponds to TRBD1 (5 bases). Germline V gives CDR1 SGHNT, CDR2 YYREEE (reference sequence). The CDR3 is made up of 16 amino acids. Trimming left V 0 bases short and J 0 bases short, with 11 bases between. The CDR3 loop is CASSLGSGWSTDTQYF. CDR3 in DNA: TGTGCCAGCAGCTTGGGTTCAGGGTGGAGCACAGATACGCAGTATTTT.

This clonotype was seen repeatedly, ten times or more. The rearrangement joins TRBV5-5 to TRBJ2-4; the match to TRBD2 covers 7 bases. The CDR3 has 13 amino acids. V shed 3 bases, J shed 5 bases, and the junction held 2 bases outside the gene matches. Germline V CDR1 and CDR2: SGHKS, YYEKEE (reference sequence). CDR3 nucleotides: TGTGCCAGCAGCTATGCGGGGGAAAACATTCAGTACTTC. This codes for CASSYAGENIQYF. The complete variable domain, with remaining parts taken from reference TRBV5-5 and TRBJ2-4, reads DAGVTQSPTHLIKTRGQQVTLRCSPISGHKSVSWYQQVLGQGPQFIFQYYEKEERGRGNFPDRFSARQFPNYSSELNVNALLLGDSALYLCASSYAGENIQYFGAGTRLSVL.

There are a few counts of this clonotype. DNA of the CDR3: TGTGCCAGCAGCTTAGGGAGGGGCATGAACTATGGCTACACCTTC. This sequence encodes CASSLGRGMNYGYTF. J is TRBJ1-2 and V is TRBV7-9, with a weak D call TRBD1 (5 bases). V was shortened by 1 base and J by 2 bases, with 11 bases between the two germline ends. Per the germline V gene, CDR1 is SEHNR and CDR2 is FQNEAQ (reference sequence). The CDR3 length is 15 residues.